This note documents a single TCR beta chain sequence. Germline values: CDR1 SGHNT, CDR2 YYREEE (reference sequence). The V and J ends lost 0 bases and 2 bases respectively, with 15 bases between them. The CDR3 consists of 18 residues. In the authors' workflow: From reference gene primer amplification, estimates of nucleated cell counts were derived. Profiling relied on immunoSEQ multiplex PCR, and the TCRdb table lists in-frame clones only, not all of them. The V and J calls and clone size come from that table; D and trimming were worked out from the DNA. This table has roughly 100,000 clones, 85% to 95% appearing once. The data were taken from a study of blood T cell repertoires in COVID-19. Study context: Italy, Spain and the United States were the sources of the convalescent and acute COVID-19 samples.

J is TRBJ2-6 and V is TRBV5-4; TRBD1 might be the D (7 bases). The sample consisted of peripheral blood. The receptor's source is a woman between 50 and 59 years old in a cohort sampled during active COVID-19. CDR3 in amino acids: CASSLGRGQQAGANVLTF. Written as DNA, the CDR3 is TGTGCCAGCAGCTTGGGGAGGGGGCAGCAGGCTGGGGCCAACGTCCTGACTTTC.